These 30 T cell receptor beta chains were sequenced from one sample in a study of cytomegalovirus exposure and HLA in healthy donors. Some clones are missing from TCRdb's copy, which holds only in-frame ones; the method was immunoSEQ multiplex PCR. The sample carries 60,000 to 80,000 clones, 90% to 95% recorded once. Sample: PBMCs. These receptors were collected from a young woman in good health and CMV-seropositive.

The chain uses TRBV5-4 and TRBJ2-5, with 12 bases matching TRBD2. CDR1 SGHNT and CDR2 YYREEE come from the germline V gene (reference sequence). Unmatched junction bases numbered 16, after V lost 4 bases and J lost 0 bases. The CDR3 extends over 20 amino acids. In DNA, the CDR3 is TGTGCCAGCAGCAACCCGGGGACTAGCGGGCGGAGTGGGTACCAAGAGACCCAGTACTTC. Protein: CASSNPGTSGRSGYQETQYF.

This clone appeared once. The J gene is TRBJ2-7, the V gene TRBV7-2; 9 bases fit TRBD2. Trimming removed 7 bases from V and 6 bases from J; junction bases left unmatched: 13. This CDR3 is built from 15 residues. Germline V gene sequence: CDR1 SGHTA, CDR2 FQGNSA. CDR3 sequence reads: CASTPAGGSRGEQYF. CDR3 DNA sequence: TGTGCCAGCACACCGGCGGGAGGGAGTCGTGGCGAGCAGTACTTC.

This chain joins TRBV11-2 and TRBJ1-1, with 8 bases fitting TRBD1. Trimming at V came to 1 base and at J to 3 bases, leaving 7 bases not matched to a gene. This CDR3 region has 16 residues. CDR1 is SGHAT and CDR2 is FQNNGV in the germline V gene. The CDR3: CASSLGWTGRDTEAFF. CDR3 nucleotides: TGTGCCAGCAGCTTAGGATGGACAGGGAGAGACACTGAAGCTTTCTTT.

The V gene is TRBV2, the J gene TRBJ2-1; 13 bases are shared with TRBD2. CDR1 SNHLY and CDR2 FYNNEI come from the germline V gene. The CDR3 is 13 amino acids. Trimming cost V 6 bases and J 11 bases; bases outside gene matches: 4. The CDR3 nucleotides are TGTGCCAGCAGATACGGGACTAGCGGGAAGCAGTTCTTC. It encodes CASRYGTSGKQFF.

This chain joins TRBV9 and TRBJ1-3; a possible D gene is TRBD1 (6 bases). V was shortened by 4 bases and J by 4 bases, with 18 bases between the two germline ends. The CDR3 is 16 residues long. Germline CDR1 SGDLS, CDR2 YYNGEE. The DNA of the CDR3 is TGTGCCAGCAGCACCGGGGCGCAGGGGCCAGGAAACACCATATATTTT. It codes for CASSTGAQGPGNTIYF. The entire variable domain, with the rest obtained from reference TRBV9 and TRBJ1-3, is as follows: DSGVTQTPKHLITATGQRVTLRCSPRSGDLSVYWYQQSLDQGLQFLIQYYNGEERAKGNILERFSAQQFPDLHSELNLSSLELGDSALYFCASSTGAQGPGNTIYFGEGSWLTVV.

The genes are TRBV19 and TRBJ1-2, with 8 positions matching TRBD1. The V gene end was trimmed by 9 bases and the J gene end by 8 bases; junction bases not matched to a gene: 11. CDR3 length: 13 amino acids. Germline values: CDR1 LNHDA, CDR2 SQIVND (reference sequence). CDR3 sequence (DNA): TGTGCCAGCCGAAACACCGGGACAGGCGGCTACACCTTC. This encodes CASRNTGTGGYTF.

This chain links TRBV27 with TRBJ2-1, with D perhaps matching TRBD2 (5 bases). Trimming cost V 1 base and J 0 bases, with 13 bases left between them. CDR1 is MNHEY and CDR2 is SMNVEV in the germline V gene (reference sequence). The CDR3 runs to 17 residues. The CDR3 DNA sequence: TGTGCCAGCAGTTTATATTTTGGCGGGCGCTCCTACAATGAGCAGTTCTTC. This encodes CASSLYFGGRSYNEQFF.

CDR3 DNA: TGTGCCAGCAGCTTAGAATTAAGCGGGGTCTCCTACGAGCAGTACTTC. Protein sequence: CASSLELSGVSYEQYF. This chain connects TRBV7-6 to TRBJ2-7; the match to TRBD2 covers 7 bases. The CDR3 sequence is 16 residues long. Germline CDR1 reads SGHVS; CDR2 reads FNYEAQ. The J segment lost 0 bases and the V segment lost 1 base, leaving 6 bases of the junction unmatched. Variable domain in full (rest from reference TRBV7-6 and TRBJ2-7): GAGVSQSPRYKVTKRGQDVALRCDPISGHVSLYWYRQALGQGPEFLTYFNYEAQQDKSGLPNDRFSAERPEGSISTLTIQRTEQRDSAMYRCASSLELSGVSYEQYFGPGTRLTVT.

CDR3 sequence (DNA): TGTGCCAGTAGTATAACTCCCCGGACACTAACTAATGAAAAACTGTTTTTT. As protein: CASSITPRTLTNEKLFF. The genes are TRBV19 and TRBJ1-4, with TRBD1 as a possible D gene (5 bases). The V end lost 2 bases, the J end lost 1 base, and 14 bases lay between the germline ends. The CDR3 loop spans 17 amino acids. The germline gives CDR1 LNHDA, CDR2 SQIVND (reference sequence).

This chain links TRBV28 with TRBJ2-7; D may be TRBD2 (6 bases). This CDR3 is built from 15 residues. Germline lookup yields CDR1 MDHEN and CDR2 SYDVKM. Trimming pared 6 bases from V and 0 bases from J, leaving 15 bases between. DNA for the CDR3: TGTGCCAGCAGATCCCCGGGACTGACCTCCTACGAGCAGTACTTC. This gives the protein CASRSPGLTSYEQYF.

The chain recombines TRBV9 with TRBJ2-1; D gene unclear. V was pared by 0 bases and J by 0 bases, with 4 bases between. This CDR3 is 14 amino acids long. Germline V gene data show CDR1 as SGDLS and CDR2 as YYNGEE. The CDR3: CASSVAVSYNEQFF. The CDR3 coding sequence is TGTGCCAGCAGCGTAGCGGTCTCCTACAATGAGCAGTTCTTC.

The chain has TRBV28 and TRBJ1-4; TRBD1 agrees at 9 bases. With V trimmed by 5 bases and J by 8 bases, 15 bases remained unmatched. Germline CDR1 reads MDHEN; CDR2 reads SYDVKM. The CDR3 is 17 amino acids. The CDR3 spells CASSADRGITAREKLFF. CDR3 sequence (DNA): TGTGCCAGCAGTGCAGACAGGGGGATAACAGCGAGGGAAAAACTGTTTTTT.

This clone was seen once. The CDR3: CASSQDYSLSNQPQHF. Here the CDR3 DNA reads TGCGCCAGCAGCCAAGATTACAGCCTAAGCAATCAGCCCCAGCATTTT. V gene TRBV4-1 combines with J gene TRBJ1-5; unclear D gene. Trimming left V 0 bases short and J 1 base short, with 10 bases between. The CDR3 sequence is 16 residues long. Germline assignment: CDR1 MGHRA and CDR2 YSYEKL.

The chain employs TRBV15 and TRBJ2-5; D is ambiguous. Germline assignment: CDR1 LNHNV and CDR2 YYDKDF (reference sequence). The CDR3 has 13 residues. The germline V and J ends were trimmed by 0 bases and 5 bases, with 7 bases remaining between them. The CDR3 DNA sequence: TGTGCCACCAGCAGAGATTCCGGGGAGACCCAGTACTTC. Translation gives CATSRDSGETQYF.

A few counts support this clone. The chain recombines TRBV18 with TRBJ2-5; D remains unclear. The CDR3 is 14 residues long. Germline V gene lookup returns CDR1 KGHSH and CDR2 LQKENI. The ends were cut back, 4 bases at V and 5 bases at J, with 14 bases in the middle. In DNA, the CDR3 is TGTGCCAGCTCACTCGACGAGTCGGGTGAGACCCAGTACTTC. Its translation is CASSLDESGETQYF.

The genes are TRBV5-1 and TRBJ2-3, with D possibly matching TRBD2 (6 bases). CDR1 SGHRS and CDR2 YFSETQ come from the germline V gene. The CDR3 runs 13 residues. With 5 bases removed from V and 6 bases from J, the gap between germline ends came to 13 bases. The CDR3 protein is CASSSRESDTQYF. The CDR3 bases are TGCGCCAGCAGTTCTCGGGAGTCGGATACGCAGTATTTT. Full variable domain (remainder filled in from reference TRBV5-1 and TRBJ2-3): KAGVTQTPRYLIKTRGQQVTLSCSPISGHRSVSWYQQTPGQGLQFLFEYFSETQRNKGNFPGRFSGRQFSNSRSEMNVSTLELGDSALYLCASSSRESDTQYFGPGTRLTVL.

The V gene is TRBV11-3, the J gene TRBJ2-7, with D hard to call. The ends were cut back, 3 bases at V and 3 bases at J, with 9 bases in the middle. Germline loops: CDR1 SGHNT, CDR2 YENEEA. The CDR3 has 13 amino acids. In DNA form, the CDR3 reads TGTGCCAGCAGCTTGCGAGACAACTACGAGCAGTACTTC. Translation gives CASSLRDNYEQYF.

The rearrangement joins TRBV19 to TRBJ2-7; 8 nucleotides agree with TRBD1. This CDR3 region has 15 residues. V shed 6 bases and J 3 bases; nucleotides not matched to a gene: 10. The germline gives CDR1 LNHDA, CDR2 SQIVND (reference sequence). CDR3 DNA sequence: TGTGCCAGTAGCCCCGCCGGGACAGGCTACTACGAGCAGTACTTC. Amino acids: CASSPAGTGYYEQYF.

This chain connects TRBV9 to TRBJ2-3; D may be TRBD2 (5 bases). Germline V gene lookup returns CDR1 SGDLS and CDR2 YYNGEE. Trimming removed 2 bases at V and 0 bases at J, with 13 bases between. CDR3 size: 16 residues. CDR3 in amino acids: CASSVSSRASTDTQYF. CDR3 nucleotide sequence: TGTGCCAGCAGCGTTTCTAGCCGAGCTAGCACAGATACGCAGTATTTT. Full variable domain (outside the CDR3, taken from reference TRBV9 and TRBJ2-3): DSGVTQTPKHLITATGQRVTLRCSPRSGDLSVYWYQQSLDQGLQFLIQYYNGEERAKGNILERFSAQQFPDLHSELNLSSLELGDSALYFCASSVSSRASTDTQYFGPGTRLTVL.

This sequence joins TRBV9 and TRBJ1-2; D ambiguous. V dropped 3 bases and J dropped 4 bases, with 16 bases sitting between them. The CDR3 runs 15 residues. Germline V gives CDR1 SGDLS, CDR2 YYNGEE. CDR3 amino acids: CASSDEDELTYGYTF. The CDR3 DNA is TGTGCCAGCAGCGACGAAGATGAACTCACCTATGGCTACACCTTC.

The chain has TRBV6-4 and TRBJ2-1, with 9 bases lining up with TRBD2. The CDR3 is made up of 14 amino acids. Trimming cost V 9 bases and J 4 bases; bases outside gene matches: 7. Germline-derived CDR1 and CDR2 are MRHNA and SNTAGT. The CDR3 protein is CARKTSGLYNEQFF. DNA for the CDR3: TGTGCCAGGAAGACTAGCGGACTTTACAATGAGCAGTTCTTC.

The genes are TRBV2 and TRBJ2-3; a weak D match, TRBD2 (5 bases). The germline V gene encodes CDR1 SNHLY and CDR2 FYNNEI. V dropped 0 bases and J dropped 1 base, with 14 bases sitting between them. The CDR3 is 17 residues long. This CDR3 reads CASSEATSYRGTDTQYF. DNA for the CDR3: TGTGCCAGCAGTGAAGCTACTAGTTATCGGGGCACAGATACGCAGTATTTT.

The chain joins TRBV27 to TRBJ2-4; 9 bases line up with TRBD2. The ends lost 6 bases at V and 0 bases at J; junction bases unmatched: 6. The CDR3 extends over 16 amino acids. Germline CDR1 is MNHEY and CDR2 is SMNVEV (reference sequence). In DNA, the CDR3 is TGTGCCAGCAGCTCACTAGCGGGCCTAGCCAAAAACATTCAGTACTTC. Translating gives CASSSLAGLAKNIQYF.

The rearrangement links TRBV29-1 to TRBJ2-7; TRBD1 is a possible D gene (6 bases). This CDR3 has 14 residues. Germline V lookup: CDR1 SQVTM, CDR2 ANQGSEA. V lost 2 bases and J lost 2, with 13 bases in between. The CDR3 DNA follows: TGCAGCGTTGAACTACAGGGACGCACCTACGAGCAGTACTTC. Protein sequence: CSVELQGRTYEQYF.

The V gene is TRBV2, the J gene TRBJ1-2, with D maybe TRBD1 (5 bases). The CDR3 has 13 residues. The V and J ends lost 4 bases and 6 bases respectively, with 12 bases between them. Germline lookup yields CDR1 SNHLY and CDR2 FYNNEI. The CDR3 here is CASSVARVDGYTF. In nucleotides, the CDR3 is TGTGCCAGCAGTGTAGCCAGGGTTGATGGCTACACCTTC.

This chain uses TRBV29-1 with TRBJ1-1; D gene uncertain. The CDR3 spans 14 residues. V dropped 2 bases and J dropped 1 base, with 11 bases sitting between them. CDR1 is SQVTM, CDR2 ANQGSEA, per germline. This chain's CDR3 is CSVESRLANTEAFF. The CDR3 DNA sequence: TGCAGCGTTGAAAGTCGGCTAGCGAACACTGAAGCTTTCTTT.

This clone was recorded a few times. This chain uses TRBV14 with TRBJ2-7; tentative D call: TRBD1 (6 bases). V was clipped by 4 bases and J by 1 base, with 11 bases between them. Looked up from germline, CDR1 is SGHDN and CDR2 is FVKESK. This CDR3 has 14 amino acids. Here the CDR3 reads CASSLTTGSYEQYF. DNA of the CDR3: TGTGCCAGCAGCCTTACTACAGGGTCCTACGAGCAGTACTTC.

This clone appeared once. A read error may account for a junction end that differs from germline. The chain has TRBV7-2 and TRBJ2-1; TRBD2 agrees at 8 bases. The CDR3 consists of 17 residues. CDR1 is SGHTA, CDR2 FQGNSA, per germline. The CDR3 loop reads CASSVASGSSSYNEQFF. DNA for the CDR3: TGTGCCAGCAGCGTAGCTAGCGGGTCGAGCTCCTACAATGAGCAGTTCTTC. The complete variable domain, with remaining parts taken from reference TRBV7-2 and TRBJ2-1, reads GAGVSQSPSNKVTEKGKDVELRCDPISGHTALYWYRQSLGQGLEFLIYFQGNSAPDKSGLPSDRFSAERTGGSVSTLTIQRTQQEDSAVYLCASSVASGSSSYNEQFFGPGTRLTVL.

The chain is built from TRBV18 and TRBJ2-3, with unresolved D. The CDR3 spans 12 residues. CDR1 is KGHSH, CDR2 LQKENI, per germline. The V and J ends lost 3 bases and 2 bases respectively, with 3 bases between them. The CDR3 nucleotides are TGTGCCAGCTCACCCTTCACAGATACGCAGTATTTT. As protein: CASSPFTDTQYF.

As for this clone: The junction and the germline gene differ at one end; a read error may be behind it. CDR3 nucleotides: TGTGCCAGCAGCTACTTAGCGGGAGCCACCGGGGAGCTGTTTTTT. It is translated as CASSYLAGATGELFF. The V gene is TRBV6-5, the J gene TRBJ2-2; 9 bases map to TRBD2. The CDR3 totals 15 residues. Germline V gives CDR1 MNHEY, CDR2 SVGAGI.